Presented here are 28 T cell receptor beta chains from one specimen sequenced in a study of identical twins. TCRdb processed the 5' RACE reads anew with MiXCR; each CDR3 protein has one entry. Of hundreds of thousands of distinct CDR3 sequences in the sample, less than 9.5% were seen once. These data also formed part of another study, on yellow fever vaccine responses in identical twins.

What was sequenced was CD8+ T cells sorted from blood. The receptors were gathered from a woman under 30 in good health.

The CDR3 nucleotides are TGCGCCAGCAGCCAGCCGGACAGGGTGGACGAGCAGTACTTC. As protein: CASSQPDRVDEQYF. This chain joins TRBV4-1 and TRBJ2-7, with 8 nucleotides matching TRBD1. CDR1 is MGHRA and CDR2 is YSYEKL in the germline V gene. The length of the CDR3 is 14 residues. Germline trimming cut 3 bases from V and 5 bases from J; bases unmatched to any gene: 6.

This clonotype was seen a handful of times. The chain couples TRBV5-1 to TRBJ2-5; D is perhaps TRBD1 (6 bases). The CDR3 contains 15 residues. V lost 3 bases and J lost 3, with 15 bases in between. CDR1 is SGHRS, CDR2 YFSETQ, per germline. CDR3 amino acids: CASSSPAGAEETQYF. CDR3 coding DNA: TGCGCCAGCAGCTCCCCCGCAGGGGCCGAAGAGACCCAGTACTTC.

This clonotype was detected a few times. V is TRBV11-3 and J is TRBJ2-1; TRBD2 matches 14 bases. V dropped 0 bases and J dropped 5; count of bases not matched to a gene: 3. Looked up from germline, CDR1 is SGHNT and CDR2 is YENEEA. The CDR3 is 17 residues long. The CDR3 region has the DNA TGTGCCAGCAGCTTAGACGAGGGACTAGCGGGGGACAATGAGCAGTTCTTC. Its translation: CASSLDEGLAGDNEQFF.

This clonotype was observed a handful of times. V and J are TRBV11-2 and TRBJ2-3; D is tentatively TRBD1 or TRBD2 (6 bases each). The germline CDR1 and CDR2 sequences are SGHAT and FQNNGV. V gave up 2 bases and J gave up 1 base, with 25 bases separating them. The CDR3 totals 20 residues. CDR3 DNA sequence: TGTGCCAGCAGCTTATATGTTTGGGGGGCTAGACTAGTGGGCACAGATACGCAGTATTTT. Its translation: CASSLYVWGARLVGTDTQYF.

V gene TRBV7-9 combines with J gene TRBJ2-7; maybe TRBD1 (6 bases). Germline V CDR1 and CDR2: SEHNR, FQNEAQ (reference sequence). Deletions cut 5 bases from V and 0 bases from J, with 14 bases between. The CDR3 has 15 residues. The DNA for the CDR3 is TGTGCCAGCAGCCCACCGACAGGAAGCTCCTACGAGCAGTACTTC. Its protein is CASSPPTGSSYEQYF.

At least ten counts were recorded for this clonotype. The chain links TRBV7-9 to TRBJ2-7; D is unresolved. The V gene's germline CDR1 is SEHNR and CDR2 FQNEAQ (reference sequence). With 5 bases removed from V and 10 bases from J, the gap between germline ends came to 18 bases. The CDR3 spans 13 residues. The CDR3 spells CASSGPIEYLQYF. Written as DNA, the CDR3 is TGTGCCAGCAGCGGACCGATCGAATATCTTCAGTACTTC.

This clonotype was seen a few times. The rearrangement links TRBV6-4 to TRBJ2-1; D is perhaps TRBD1 (5 bases). V lost 3 bases and J 3 bases, leaving 15 bases between the germline ends. This CDR3 is 16 amino acids long. Germline CDR1 MRHNA, CDR2 SNTAGT. The CDR3 nucleotides are TGTGCCAGCAGTGATTCCGAGCAGGGTGGCTACAATGAGCAGTTCTTC. It specifies CASSDSEQGGYNEQFF.

Turning to this clonotype: This clone may be a read error of a much larger clone one base away. The missing conserved phenylalanine or tryptophan at the end of this CDR3 makes a read error likely. The rearrangement links TRBV29-1 to TRBJ2-7; TRBD1 agrees at 7 bases. V gave up 0 bases and J gave up 0 bases; unmatched junction bases: 2. The germline CDR1 and CDR2 sequences are SQVTM and ANQGSEA. The CDR3 sequence is 14 residues long. CDR3 nucleotides: TGCAGCGTTGAAGATCGGGACAGCTCCTACGAGCAGTACCTC. Its protein product is CSVEDRDSSYEQYL.

The V and J genes are TRBV7-9 and TRBJ2-7, with D tentatively TRBD1 (6 bases). V was shortened by 4 bases and J by 4 bases, with 20 bases between the two germline ends. Looked up from germline, CDR1 is SEHNR and CDR2 is FQNEAQ (reference sequence). This CDR3 is built from 16 residues. CDR3 loop: CASSSTPDSPYYEQYF. CDR3 bases: TGTGCCAGCAGCTCCACACCGGACAGTCCTTATTACGAGCAGTACTTC.

This clonotype occurred many times. This chain joins TRBV5-1 and TRBJ2-7; 8 nucleotides match TRBD2. The CDR3 spans 15 residues. The germline gives CDR1 SGHRS, CDR2 YFSETQ. V lost 3 bases, J lost 3 bases, and 8 bases stayed unmatched. The CDR3 sequence: CASSSYSGTSYEQYF. The CDR3 bases are TGCGCCAGCAGCTCTTATAGCGGGACTAGCTACGAGCAGTACTTC. Together with reference TRBV5-1 and TRBJ2-7, the CDR3 gives the full variable domain: KAGVTQTPRYLIKTRGQQVTLSCSPISGHRSVSWYQQTPGQGLQFLFEYFSETQRNKGNFPGRFSGRQFSNSRSEMNVSTLELGDSALYLCASSSYSGTSYEQYFGPGTRLTVT.

V is TRBV4-2 and J is TRBJ2-4, with D perhaps matching TRBD2 (6 bases). Trimming shortened V by 1 base and J by 3 bases, and 16 bases separated the two germline ends. CDR3 size: 17 residues. Germline V gene data show CDR1 as LGHNA and CDR2 as YNFKEQ. The CDR3 spells CASSQALNVADKNIQYF. CDR3 nucleotide sequence: TGTGCCAGCAGCCAAGCGCTAAACGTAGCGGACAAAAACATTCAGTACTTC.

The V and J genes are TRBV20-1 and TRBJ2-5, with 11 positions matching TRBD2. In germline, CDR1 is DFQATT, CDR2 SNEGSKA (reference sequence). With 6 bases clipped from V and 1 base from J, the junction kept 4 bases outside the gene matches. There are 14 residues in the CDR3. DNA of the CDR3: TGCAGTGCCGTTCTAGCGGGGGGCCAAGAGACCCAGTACTTC. Translation: CSAVLAGGQETQYF.

This clonotype was detected only a few times. DNA for the CDR3: TGTGCCAGCAGCCCCACCCCGGGACTAGCGGACCACGAGCAGTACTTC. It codes for CASSPTPGLADHEQYF. The chain is built from TRBV9 and TRBJ2-7; 11 nucleotides agree with TRBD2. Germline CDR1 and CDR2: SGDLS and YYNGEE. The CDR3 extends over 16 amino acids. V trimming: 4 bases; J trimming: 5 bases; junction bases outside the gene matches: 11. Full variable domain (outside the CDR3, taken from reference TRBV9 and TRBJ2-7): DSGVTQTPKHLITATGQRVTLRCSPRSGDLSVYWYQQSLDQGLQFLIQYYNGEERAKGNILERFSAQQFPDLHSELNLSSLELGDSALYFCASSPTPGLADHEQYFGPGTRLTVT.

The sample holds many counts of this clonotype. The junction and the germline gene differ at one end; a read error may be behind it. The J gene is TRBJ1-1, the V gene TRBV19; D not certain. Germline-derived CDR1 and CDR2 are LNHDA and SQIVND (reference sequence). The length of the CDR3 is 12 residues. The CDR3 DNA sequence: TGTGCCAGCAGTATTGGGAACACTGAAGCTTTCTTT. The encoded protein is CASSIGNTEAFF.

This clonotype has a count of ten or more. This sequence joins TRBV4-1 and TRBJ1-1, with unresolved D. CDR1 and CDR2 (germline): MGHRA, YSYEKL. V was cut by 0 bases and J by 1 base, with 3 bases left in between. CDR3 length: 13 amino acids. In nucleotides, the CDR3 is TGCGCCAGCAGCCAAGACGGGAACACTGAAGCTTTCTTT. It specifies CASSQDGNTEAFF.

This clonotype was recorded a few times. The genes are TRBV29-1 and TRBJ2-7; D is possibly TRBD1 or TRBD2 (5 bases each). V was cut by 1 base and J by 3 bases, with 13 bases left in between. This CDR3 spans 14 amino acids. The germline V gene encodes CDR1 SQVTM and CDR2 ANQGSEA. The CDR3 sequence: CSVEGGVDGYEQYF. The CDR3 DNA reads as TGCAGCGTTGAAGGAGGGGTTGATGGCTACGAGCAGTACTTC.

In its sample, this clonotype was seen many times. The rearrangement links TRBV20-1 to TRBJ1-1; D is possibly TRBD1 (6 bases). Germline V lookup: CDR1 DFQATT, CDR2 SNEGSKA (reference sequence). V shed 0 bases and J shed 10 bases, with 15 bases lying between them. This CDR3 is built from 13 residues. CDR3 amino acids: CSARDLAGVLAFF. In DNA form, the CDR3 reads TGCAGTGCTAGAGATCTGGCAGGGGTTTTAGCTTTCTTT.

This chain's CDR3 is CASSLGTNQETQYF. CDR3 sequence (DNA): TGCGCCAGCAGCTTGGGAACTAACCAAGAGACCCAGTACTTC. The chain recombines TRBV5-1 with TRBJ2-5; D is uncertain. The CDR3 is 14 residues long. The germline CDR1 and CDR2 sequences are SGHRS and YFSETQ. V gave up 0 bases and J gave up 0 bases, with 6 bases separating them.

This clonotype was seen many times. The chain is built from TRBV9 and TRBJ1-5, with D hard to call. The CDR3 loop spans 14 amino acids. The V gene's germline CDR1 is SGDLS and CDR2 YYNGEE. Trimming stripped 3 bases from V and 0 bases from J, with 7 bases between. Written as DNA, the CDR3 is TGTGCCAGCAGCGAGGACGGTAGCAATCAGCCCCAGCATTTT. Its protein product is CASSEDGSNQPQHF.

This clonotype was seen only a few times. V and J are TRBV2 and TRBJ2-3; D uncertain. The V end was cut by 1 base, the J end by 0 bases, with 14 bases between. CDR1 is SNHLY and CDR2 is FYNNEI in the germline V gene. This CDR3 is 17 amino acids long. The CDR3 loop is CASSEEAGLASTDTQYF. CDR3 sequence (DNA): TGTGCCAGCAGTGAAGAGGCTGGCTTAGCTAGCACAGATACGCAGTATTTT.

The chain carries TRBV18 and TRBJ2-7; D possibly matches TRBD1 or TRBD2 (5 bases each). Germline V lookup: CDR1 KGHSH, CDR2 LQKENI. The CDR3 length is 15 residues. V shed 0 bases and J shed 5 bases, with 14 bases lying between them. The CDR3 DNA reads TGTGCCAGCTCACCACCCGGGACGGCCCCCGACGAGCAGTACTTC. Residues: CASSPPGTAPDEQYF.

The chain links TRBV3-1 to TRBJ2-2; D is uncertain. The V gene lost 1 base and the J gene lost 8 bases, with 11 bases spanning the gap. The CDR3 extends over 14 amino acids. The germline gives CDR1 LGHDT, CDR2 YNNKEL (reference sequence). CDR3 amino acids: CASSQVFPEGELFF. The CDR3 nucleotides read TGTGCCAGCAGCCAAGTTTTCCCCGAGGGGGAGCTGTTTTTT.

The V and J genes are TRBV4-2 and TRBJ1-5; D remains unclear. The CDR3 runs 14 residues. The ends were cut back, 3 bases at V and 8 bases at J, with 14 bases in the middle. Germline V lookup: CDR1 LGHNA, CDR2 YNFKEQ. DNA of the CDR3: TGTGCCAGCAGCCAGAATACGCCGTCGGAGCCCCAGCATTTT. Protein sequence: CASSQNTPSEPQHF.

This clonotype was recorded at least ten times. The chain employs TRBV20-1 and TRBJ2-1; D gene unclear. The CDR3 length is 11 residues. CDR1 is DFQATT and CDR2 is SNEGSKA in the germline V gene (reference sequence). The V gene lost 3 bases and the J gene lost 6 bases, with 6 bases spanning the gap. For the CDR3, the DNA is TGCAGTGCTAGCTCCCTCAATGAGCAGTTCTTC. Residues: CSASSLNEQFF.

The gene calls are TRBV5-6 and TRBJ2-1; D perhaps matches TRBD2 (5 bases). Trimming pared 4 bases from V and 5 bases from J, leaving 19 bases between. CDR3 length: 16 amino acids. CDR1 SGHDT and CDR2 YYEEEE come from the germline V gene. The chain's CDR3 is CASSLIAGLENNEQFF. CDR3 coding DNA: TGTGCCAGCAGCCTGATTGCTGGACTGGAGAACAATGAGCAGTTCTTC.

This clonotype was seen many times. V gene TRBV10-3 combines with J gene TRBJ2-2; D unclear. CDR1 and CDR2 (germline): ENHRY, SYGVKD. The CDR3 runs to 13 residues. V was shortened by 7 bases and J by 1 base, with 7 bases between the two germline ends. The CDR3 nucleotides are TGTGCCATCACGCAGGAGAACACCGGGGAGCTGTTTTTT. Translated, it gives CAITQENTGELFF.

The chain couples TRBV5-1 to TRBJ2-3; unclear D gene. The V end lost 3 bases, the J end lost 6 bases, and 20 bases lay between the germline ends. CDR1 SGHRS and CDR2 YFSETQ come from the germline V gene. The CDR3 covers 16 residues. This CDR3 is CASSSTRTRMTDTQYF. The CDR3 DNA reads as TGCGCCAGCAGCTCCACTCGTACTCGAATGACGGATACGCAGTATTTT.

The sample holds a few counts of this clonotype. V usage is TRBV6-2 or TRBV6-3 and J usage is TRBJ2-3; D possibly corresponds to TRBD1 (6 bases). Germline CDR1 reads MNHEY; CDR2 reads SVGEGT. V was pared by 0 bases and J by 4 bases, with 14 bases between. This CDR3 is built from 16 residues. CDR3 nucleotide sequence: TGTGCCAGCAGTTACTCGAGGGACCAGGGGTCAGATACGCAGTATTTT. This codes for CASSYSRDQGSDTQYF.